The present entry profiles one TCR beta chain with its context. This entry is derived from a study of blood T cell repertoires in COVID-19. Whole-study context: The samples span acute and convalescent COVID-19 from the United States, Italy and Spain. Nucleic acid was either cDNA or gDNA, and it came from T cells, B-cell-depleted T cells, or PBMCs.

Original analysis: Nucleated cell counts were estimated from reference gene primer amplification. Assay: immunoSEQ multiplex PCR; the TCRdb copy retains only in-frame clones and omits some. The D gene and trimming were derived from the DNA, and the V and J assignments and clone size from that table. The sample lists around 300,000 clones, over 75% occurring once. Germline V lookup: CDR1 SGHNT, CDR2 YENEEA. Trimming stripped 2 bases from V and 0 bases from J, with 17 bases between. The CDR3 has 18 residues. This chain links TRBV11-3 with TRBJ2-1; tentative D call: TRBD2 (6 bases). Sequencing was done on a sample of peripheral blood. The sequence was obtained from a human donor in a cohort sampled during active COVID-19. Here the CDR3 DNA reads TGTGCCAGCAGCTTACACCCTCCTAGCGCCCTCTCCTACAATGAGCAGTTCTTC. Translated, it gives CASSLHPPSALSYNEQFF.